One sample yielded the 2 T cell receptor beta chains listed below, sequenced in a study of blood T cell repertoires in COVID-19. Clones were read by immunoSEQ multiplex PCR, and TCRdb kept only the in-frame ones, dropping some. The sample records about 72,000 clones, 75% to 90% being singletons. The sequenced sample consisted of peripheral blood. These receptors all come from a man aged 25 to 40 with acute or convalescent COVID-19.

The gene calls are TRBV5-5 and TRBJ2-5; 7 bases are shared with TRBD1. This CDR3 is 13 amino acids long. Germline trimming cut 4 bases from V and 4 bases from J; bases unmatched to any gene: 4. CDR1 is SGHKS and CDR2 is YYEKEE in the germline V gene (reference sequence). CDR3: CASSRQGAETQYF. DNA of the CDR3: TGTGCCAGCAGCCGACAGGGTGCAGAGACCCAGTACTTC. Complete variable domain (other parts from reference TRBV5-5 and TRBJ2-5): DAGVTQSPTHLIKTRGQQVTLRCSPISGHKSVSWYQQVLGQGPQFIFQYYEKEERGRGNFPDRFSARQFPNYSSELNVNALLLGDSALYLCASSRQGAETQYFGPGTRLLVL.

The chain uses TRBV5-3 and TRBJ2-7; TRBD1 agrees at 10 bases. TRBV5-3 is an open reading frame whose function is uncertain. CDR3 size: 14 residues. V trimming: 1 base; J trimming: 4 bases; junction bases outside the gene matches: 2. The CDR3 here is CARSLSGQGYEQYF. CDR3 DNA sequence: TGTGCCAGAAGCTTGTCGGGACAGGGGTACGAGCAGTACTTC.